The 31 T cell receptor beta chains below all came from one sample that was sequenced in a study of T cells in Graves' hyperthyroidism and ophthalmopathy. RNA transcripts served as the template for amplifying TCR beta CDR3 regions. In the first-round RT-PCR of the TCR CDR3, the HTBI primer set was used. TCRdb ran MiXCR on the multiplex PCR reads and lists one entry per CDR3 protein. Of about 600,000 distinct CDR3 sequences listed, roughly a sixth were seen once; the top ten hold 3% to 4%. The sequenced sample consisted of blood. Source of these receptors: a woman aged 40 to 50 with Graves' ophthalmopathy.

This chain uses TRBV7-9 with TRBJ2-1, with 8 nucleotides matching TRBD1. Germline V CDR1 and CDR2: SEHNR, FQNEAQ (reference sequence). The V gene end was trimmed by 5 bases and the J gene end by 10 bases; junction bases not matched to a gene: 10. The CDR3 has 14 amino acids. CDR3 protein: CASSMAPGGGEQFF. CDR3 bases: TGTGCCAGCAGCATGGCCCCAGGGGGCGGCGAGCAGTTCTTC.

This chain connects TRBV6-1 to TRBJ1-2; 8 bases agree with TRBD1. J lost 8 bases, V lost 3 bases, and 5 bases had no gene match. CDR1 MNHNS and CDR2 SASEGT come from the germline V gene. The CDR3 contains 13 residues. The CDR3 DNA sequence: TGTGCCAGCAGTGAGGACAGGGCGTGGGGCTACACCTTC. Its translation: CASSEDRAWGYTF.

Ten or more counts support this clonotype. The gene calls are TRBV5-1 and TRBJ1-1; a weak D match, TRBD1 (5 bases). Germline lookup yields CDR1 SGHRS and CDR2 YFSETQ. Deletions cut 4 bases from V and 0 bases from J, with 10 bases between. The CDR3 is made up of 14 amino acids. The CDR3 sequence is CASSTTGMNTEAFF. Written as DNA, the CDR3 is TGCGCCAGCAGCACCACAGGAATGAACACTGAAGCTTTCTTT.

The chain couples TRBV7-2 to TRBJ2-1, with TRBD2 matching 8 bases. The CDR3 spans 16 residues. Germline CDR1 reads SGHTA; CDR2 reads FQGNSA. V trimming: 7 bases; J trimming: 4 bases; junction bases outside the gene matches: 12. The CDR3, as DNA: TGTGCCAGCACCTCTCGGGATAGCGGGGCTTACAATGAGCAGTTCTTC. It codes for CASTSRDSGAYNEQFF.

The rearrangement links TRBV12-3 or TRBV12-4 to TRBJ2-1, with 9 bases fitting TRBD1. CDR3 size: 16 residues. Unmatched junction bases numbered 10, after V lost 3 bases and J lost 7 bases. CDR3 region: CASSFPGTGRRNEQFF. CDR3 nucleotide sequence: TGTGCCAGCAGTTTCCCCGGGACAGGGCGGCGAAATGAGCAGTTCTTC.

This clonotype was recorded a few times. The V call is TRBV28, the J call TRBJ2-1; 14 bases line up with TRBD2. This CDR3 has 20 amino acids. J was trimmed by 3 bases and V by 2 bases; bases with no gene match: 12. From germline, CDR1 is MDHEN and CDR2 SYDVKM. The CDR3: CASSLPQGGLAGDHYNEQFF. The CDR3 coding sequence is TGTGCCAGCAGTTTACCACAGGGGGGACTAGCGGGGGACCACTACAATGAGCAGTTCTTC.

This clonotype was counted many times. V and J are TRBV11-3 and TRBJ2-1; 14 bases agree with TRBD2. Trimming removed 1 base from V and 5 bases from J; junction bases left unmatched: 10. The CDR3 sequence is 19 residues long. Germline V lookup: CDR1 SGHNT, CDR2 YENEEA. Here the CDR3 reads CASSLVGTSGSLSDNEQFF. The CDR3 DNA follows: TGTGCCAGCAGCTTAGTGGGGACTAGCGGGAGTTTATCGGACAATGAGCAGTTCTTC. The whole variable domain, remainder taken from reference TRBV11-3 and TRBJ2-1, is EAGVVQSPRYKIIEKKQPVAFWCNPISGHNTLYWYLQNLGQGPELLIRYENEEAVDDSQLPKDRFSAERLKGVDSTLKIQPAELGDSAVYLCASSLVGTSGSLSDNEQFFGPGTRLTVL.

This clonotype has ten or more counts. The rearrangement uses TRBV28 and TRBJ2-1; 12 bases line up with TRBD2. The CDR3 length is 17 residues. Germline values: CDR1 MDHEN, CDR2 SYDVKM. Trimming at V came to 5 bases and at J to 5 bases, leaving 10 bases not matched to a gene. The CDR3 protein is CASSPLGLAGMDNEQFF. CDR3 coding DNA: TGTGCCAGCAGTCCCCTCGGACTAGCGGGAATGGACAATGAGCAGTTCTTC.

The chain combines TRBV6-2 or TRBV6-3 with TRBJ2-2; D gene uncertain. V dropped 7 bases and J dropped 1 base, with 10 bases sitting between them. In germline, CDR1 is MNHEY, CDR2 SVGEGT. CDR3 length: 14 residues. CDR3 protein: CASIGSGNTGELFF. The CDR3 DNA reads TGTGCCAGCATCGGTTCAGGGAACACCGGGGAGCTGTTTTTT.

The sample holds many counts of this clonotype. The chain couples TRBV11-2 to TRBJ2-5; D gene ambiguous. Germline CDR1 SGHAT, CDR2 FQNNGV. Trimming cost V 0 bases and J 2 bases, with 4 bases left between them. The CDR3 is 13 amino acids. The CDR3 nucleotides are TGTGCCAGCAGCTTAGAACAGCAAGAGACCCAGTACTTC. This sequence encodes CASSLEQQETQYF.

This clonotype was seen more than once but under ten times. The chain uses TRBV12-5 and TRBJ1-3, with a tentative D call TRBD1 (6 bases). Looked up from germline, CDR1 is LGHNT and CDR2 is FRNRAP. The V end was cut by 0 bases, the J end by 2 bases, with 14 bases between. CDR3 length equals 17 residues. The CDR3 DNA reads as TGTGCTAGTGGTTTGGTACTAACAGGGCAGCCTGGAAACACCATATATTTT. As protein: CASGLVLTGQPGNTIYF.

This clonotype was found many times. The V and J genes are TRBV5-5 and TRBJ1-1; 8 bases match TRBD1. Germline loops: CDR1 SGHKS, CDR2 YYEKEE (reference sequence). This CDR3 is built from 14 residues. V lost 5 bases, J lost 5 bases, and 8 bases stayed unmatched. CDR3 sequence reads: CASSYWTGQTEAFF. The CDR3 DNA is TGTGCCAGCAGTTACTGGACAGGGCAAACTGAAGCTTTCTTT.

This clonotype was counted ten times or more. The J gene is TRBJ1-1, the V gene TRBV12-3 or TRBV12-4; TRBD1 is a possible D gene (6 bases). The CDR3 is made up of 16 amino acids. Trimming took off 6 bases at V and 0 bases at J, with 17 bases between the two ends. CDR3 sequence: CASSPNRQELNTEAFF. The CDR3 DNA is TGTGCCAGCAGCCCAAATAGACAGGAGCTGAACACTGAAGCTTTCTTT.

In this sample, this clonotype turned up a few times. The genes are TRBV7-9 and TRBJ2-7; no definite D call. The CDR3 is 14 residues long. Germline CDR1 is SEHNR and CDR2 is FQNEAQ (reference sequence). The V and J ends lost 1 base and 0 bases respectively, with 7 bases between them. CDR3 bases: TGTGCCAGCAGCTTAGGGGCCACCTCCTACGAGCAGTACTTC. Translating gives CASSLGATSYEQYF. The complete variable domain, with remaining parts taken from reference TRBV7-9 and TRBJ2-7, reads DTGVSQNPRHKITKRGQNVTFRCDPISEHNRLYWYRQTLGQGPEFLTYFQNEAQLEKSRLLSDRFSAERPKGSFSTLEIQRTEQGDSAMYLCASSLGATSYEQYFGPGTRLTVT.

V gene TRBV11-2 combines with J gene TRBJ2-7; 7 bases are a match to TRBD1. This CDR3 comprises 15 residues. The germline V gene has CDR1 SGHAT and CDR2 FQNNGV. The V and J ends lost 5 bases and 3 bases, in that order; junction bases with no gene match: 10. This CDR3 is CASSPTGIPDYEQYF. CDR3 DNA sequence: TGTGCCAGCAGCCCGACAGGGATTCCCGACTACGAGCAGTACTTC.

This clonotype came up many times. The chain links TRBV28 to TRBJ1-3; D gene unclear. The germline CDR1 and CDR2 sequences are MDHEN and SYDVKM. Trimming shortened V by 5 bases and J by 4 bases, and 9 bases separated the two germline ends. The CDR3 consists of 13 residues. CDR3 nucleotides: TGTGCCAGCAGTACGACAATCGGAAACACCATATATTTT. Translating gives CASSTTIGNTIYF.

This clonotype has a handful of counts. The chain combines TRBV11-1 with TRBJ2-2; D perhaps matches TRBD2 (5 bases). The CDR3 contains 15 residues. CDR1 and CDR2 from the germline V gene are SGHAT and FQDESV (reference sequence). The germline V and J ends were trimmed by 2 bases and 5 bases, with 12 bases remaining between them. CDR3 nucleotides: TGTGCCAGCAGCTTAAGGCGGGTAGGAACCGGGGAGCTGTTTTTT. Encoded protein: CASSLRRVGTGELFF.

V is TRBV6-5 and J is TRBJ2-1; D may be TRBD1 or TRBD2 (5 bases each). The CDR3 has 13 amino acids. With 2 bases removed from V and 9 bases from J, the gap between germline ends came to 11 bases. CDR1 is MNHEY, CDR2 SVGAGI, per germline. The CDR3 nucleotides are TGTGCCAGCAGTTACCCAGAGGGGACTGAGCAGTTCTTC. As protein: CASSYPEGTEQFF.

This clonotype was recorded a few times. Since a much larger clone is just one base distant, this may be a read error. J is TRBJ1-1 and V is TRBV18; D is ambiguous. There are 13 residues in the CDR3. CDR1 is KGHSH, CDR2 LQKENI, per germline. Deletions cut 7 bases from V and 6 bases from J, with 15 bases between. The CDR3: CASLDVLNAEAFF. The DNA of the CDR3 is TGTGCCAGCTTGGACGTTCTAAACGCTGAAGCTTTCTTT.

This clonotype was seen only a few times. The rearrangement joins TRBV2 to TRBJ1-2; D ambiguous. Trimming took 2 bases from V and 1 from J, leaving 8 bases between them. The V gene's germline CDR1 is SNHLY and CDR2 FYNNEI. This CDR3 region has 14 residues. The CDR3 sequence is CASSERTSNYGYTF. In nucleotides, the CDR3 is TGTGCCAGCAGTGAACGTACAAGTAACTATGGCTACACCTTC.

Ten or more counts support this clonotype. The chain carries TRBV28 and TRBJ2-1; TRBD2 aligns across 9 bases. Unmatched junction bases numbered 5, after V lost 1 base and J lost 7 bases. CDR1 is MDHEN, CDR2 SYDVKM, per germline. This CDR3 has 15 residues. This CDR3 reads CASSLFLAGVNEQFF. CDR3 nucleotides: TGTGCCAGCAGTTTATTTTTAGCGGGAGTTAATGAGCAGTTCTTC.

This clonotype was seen repeatedly, ten times or more. In DNA form, the CDR3 reads TGTGCCAGCAGTGAGGGACAGGGGAGGCCAGAGACCCAGTACTTC. It codes for CASSEGQGRPETQYF. The rearrangement links TRBV2 to TRBJ2-5; 10 bases map to TRBD1. Germline loops: CDR1 SNHLY, CDR2 FYNNEI. The CDR3 runs 15 residues. Trimming cost V 3 bases and J 4 bases; bases outside gene matches: 5.

This clonotype has ten or more counts. V and J are TRBV7-6 and TRBJ1-4, with D tentatively TRBD1 (6 bases). Trimming removed 1 base from V and 4 bases from J, with 13 bases in between. The CDR3 totals 16 residues. Germline V gene data show CDR1 as SGHVS and CDR2 as FNYEAQ. The CDR3 DNA sequence: TGTGCCAGCAGCTTAGGGGATCGGACAGTTAATGAAAAACTGTTTTTT. This translates into CASSLGDRTVNEKLFF.

The sample holds many counts of this clonotype. The V gene is TRBV20-1, the J gene TRBJ1-2, with TRBD1 identical over 8 bases. There are 14 residues in the CDR3. The germline V gene has CDR1 DFQATT and CDR2 SNEGSKA (reference sequence). Losses at the gene ends were 3 bases for V and 4 bases for J; bases not matched to a gene: 7. CDR3 nucleotide sequence: TGCAGTGCTAGCCGGACAGGGTTGAGCTATGGCTACACCTTC. This codes for CSASRTGLSYGYTF.

This clonotype was counted a few times. The chain couples TRBV3-1 to TRBJ2-7; D gene uncertain. The V end was cut by 1 base, the J end by 6 bases, with 13 bases between. The V gene's germline CDR1 is LGHDT and CDR2 YNNKEL (reference sequence). This CDR3 contains 14 residues. CDR3 sequence reads: CASSQGHVLSEQYF. The DNA of the CDR3 is TGTGCCAGCAGCCAAGGCCACGTTCTCTCCGAGCAGTACTTC.

The chain combines TRBV18 with TRBJ2-3; TRBD2 aligns across 7 bases. Germline V gene lookup returns CDR1 KGHSH and CDR2 LQKENI. V trimming: 8 bases; J trimming: 9 bases; junction bases outside the gene matches: 17. The CDR3 has 15 amino acids. The CDR3 loop reads CASSDPPGGSSTQYF. The CDR3 bases are TGTGCCAGCAGCGACCCCCCCGGGGGGAGTTCCACGCAGTATTTT.

This clonotype was detected many times. The V call is TRBV28, the J call TRBJ1-5; the D gene is possibly TRBD1 (6 bases). This CDR3 is built from 15 residues. Trimming shortened V by 6 bases and J by 5 bases, and 17 bases separated the two germline ends. CDR1 MDHEN and CDR2 SYDVKM come from the germline V gene. Here the CDR3 reads CASSLGRGRDQPQHF. The CDR3 region has the DNA TGTGCCAGCAGCCTAGGGAGGGGGAGAGATCAGCCCCAGCATTTT.

This clonotype was counted ten times or more. This chain links TRBV7-9 with TRBJ2-3, with D hard to call. Trimming pared 6 bases from V and 4 bases from J, leaving 11 bases between. The CDR3 contains 13 residues. Per germline, CDR1 SEHNR and CDR2 FQNEAQ (reference sequence). DNA of the CDR3: TGTGCCAGCAGAACCACCGGCGCAGATACGCAGTATTTT. It specifies CASRTTGADTQYF. Using reference TRBV7-9 and TRBJ2-3 for the parts outside the CDR3, the full variable domain is DTGVSQNPRHKITKRGQNVTFRCDPISEHNRLYWYRQTLGQGPEFLTYFQNEAQLEKSRLLSDRFSAERPKGSFSTLEIQRTEQGDSAMYLCASRTTGADTQYFGPGTRLTVL.

This clonotype appeared a few times. The chain joins TRBV14 to TRBJ2-3, with 8 positions matching TRBD1. The CDR3 is 16 amino acids. V gave up 5 bases and J gave up 5 bases; unmatched junction bases: 12. The V gene's germline CDR1 is SGHDN and CDR2 FVKESK. CDR3 loop: CASSEQTGAGGDTQYF. CDR3 sequence (DNA): TGTGCCAGCAGCGAACAGACAGGGGCCGGGGGAGATACGCAGTATTTT.

Concerning this clonotype: A much larger clone is a single base away; this may be a read error. V is TRBV24-1 and J is TRBJ2-3, with D possibly matching TRBD1 (6 bases). This CDR3 spans 17 amino acids. Germline loops: CDR1 KGHDR, CDR2 SFDVKD. The CDR3 DNA is TGTGCCACCAGTGGTTTGCAACCAGGGGCTAACACAGATACGCAGTATTTT. It translates to CATSGLQPGANTDTQYF.

The table lists this clonotype with many counts. The genes are TRBV7-8 and TRBJ1-1; 8 bases are a match to TRBD1. The CDR3 length is 16 residues. V was pared by 9 bases and J by 0 bases, with 12 bases of the junction left unmatched. Germline V gene data show CDR1 as SGHVS and CDR2 as FQNEAQ. The CDR3 DNA sequence: TGTGCCAGTGTACCCTGGACAGGGAAAATGAACACTGAAGCTTTCTTT. Translated: CASVPWTGKMNTEAFF.